This entry describes one T cell receptor beta chain. This sample was taken from a study of blood T cell repertoires in COVID-19. The method was immunoSEQ multiplex PCR; TCRdb's version includes in-frame clones alone and lacks a portion of them. Of about 180,000 clones listed, 70% to 90% are singletons. This CDR3 is 14 amino acids long. Trimming pared 5 bases from V and 7 bases from J, leaving 14 bases between. Germline CDR1 SGHVS, CDR2 FQNEAQ. This TCR was recovered from a man aged 55 to 70 with acute or convalescent COVID-19. This rearrangement joins TRBV7-8 to TRBJ2-2, with D maybe TRBD2 (6 bases). The sample comprised peripheral blood. Here the CDR3 DNA reads TGTGCCAGCAGCGCCATTCGGGGGAACGGGGAGCTGTTTTTT. This sequence encodes CASSAIRGNGELFF.